This TCR beta chain was observed in a study of T cells in Graves' hyperthyroidism and ophthalmopathy. Study-wide results and caveats: In the blood, most expanded thyroid clonotypes above 0.001 appeared as well.

In making diagnoses, clinical symptoms, serum thyroxine and TRAb, thyroid ultrasound and orbital computed tomography were all used. It was 10 ml of fresh peripheral blood that supplied the PBMCs. From RNA transcripts, TCR beta CDR3 regions were amplified. When the TCR CDR3 underwent first-round RT-PCR, the HTBI primer set was used. In TCRdb, the multiplex PCR reads were re-called with MiXCR into one record per CDR3 protein. The sample has some 620,000 distinct CDR3 sequences, 15% to 20% seen once. This CDR3 spans 15 amino acids. Germline CDR1 reads MNHEY; CDR2 reads SMNVEV (reference sequence). J lost 6 bases, V lost 3 bases, and 8 bases had no gene match. The sample holds many counts of this clonotype. Its antigen is unknown.

Sequenced material: blood. This rearrangement joins TRBV27 to TRBJ2-5; the match to TRBD2 covers 9 bases. The origin of this receptor is a woman under 40 with Graves' hyperthyroidism. The CDR3 loop is CASSFSGSKAKTQYF. The CDR3 DNA reads as TGTGCCAGCAGTTTTAGCGGGAGCAAAGCGAAGACCCAGTACTTC.